The 29 T cell receptor beta chains presented below share a single source sample, sequenced in a study of OX40 agonist ivuxolimab in advanced cancers. Sequencing was performed with immunoSEQ multiplex PCR; in TCRdb, only in-frame clones are kept and a portion is missing. The table shows 70,000 to 95,000 clones, with approximately 86% occurring only once. Sequenced material: CD4+ or CD8+ T cells sorted from blood, taken in a trial of the OX40 agonist ivuxolimab. The origin of the receptors is an adult with an advanced solid tumor such as melanoma, head and neck, liver or kidney cancer.

This chain connects TRBV11-3 to TRBJ2-3; maybe TRBD1 (5 bases). CDR1 and CDR2 (germline): SGHNT, YENEEA. Trimming cost V 5 bases and J 3 bases, with 6 bases left between them. CDR3 length: 12 amino acids. The CDR3 bases are TGTGCCAGCAGCCGACAGACAGATACGCAGTATTTT. It translates to CASSRQTDTQYF.

This sequence joins TRBV15 and TRBJ2-7, with D perhaps matching TRBD1 or TRBD2 (6 bases each). CDR1 and CDR2 (germline): LNHNV, YYDKDF (reference sequence). Trimming stripped 8 bases from V and 4 bases from J, with 15 bases between. The CDR3 covers 13 residues. The CDR3 loop reads CATRPQGGYEQYF. CDR3 DNA sequence: TGTGCCACCCGTCCACAAGGGGGGTACGAGCAGTACTTC.

CDR3 in amino acids: CASSLLQDTQYF. For the CDR3, the DNA is TGTGCCAGCAGTTTATTACAAGATACGCAGTATTTT. V gene TRBV28 combines with J gene TRBJ2-3; D gene unclear. Trimming left V 1 base short and J 5 bases short, with 4 bases between. The CDR3 runs to 12 residues. Germline CDR1 is MDHEN and CDR2 is SYDVKM.

The rearrangement uses TRBV7-8 and TRBJ1-6; D not resolved. Germline CDR1 and CDR2: SGHVS and FQNEAQ. V lost 1 base, J lost 5 bases, and 12 bases lay in between. CDR3 length equals 16 residues. The CDR3 sequence is CASSLGFIGNNSPLHF. Written as DNA, the CDR3 is TGTGCCAGCAGCTTAGGGTTTATAGGGAATAATTCACCCCTCCACTTT.

The chain joins TRBV7-8 to TRBJ2-1; 14 bases are a match to TRBD2. This CDR3 comprises 16 residues. V trimming: 5 bases; J trimming: 10 bases; junction bases outside the gene matches: 10. Per the germline V gene, CDR1 is SGHVS and CDR2 is FQNEAQ. The CDR3 region is CASSPAGLAGAWEQFF. Here the CDR3 DNA reads TGTGCCAGCAGCCCCGCGGGACTAGCGGGAGCTTGGGAGCAGTTCTTC.

This clone came up once. The V gene is TRBV14, the J gene TRBJ2-2; 8 bases are a match to TRBD2. Germline V gene sequence: CDR1 SGHDN, CDR2 FVKESK. V lost 5 bases, J lost 1 base, and 6 bases stayed unmatched. The CDR3 has 16 residues. The CDR3 is CASSDKAGGNTGELFF. In nucleotides, the CDR3 is TGTGCCAGCAGCGATAAGGCGGGAGGGAACACCGGGGAGCTGTTTTTT.

The rearrangement joins TRBV21-1 to TRBJ1-2; the tabulated D call, TRBD1, remains unverified against the DNA. TRBV21-1 is a pseudogene segment. The length of the CDR3 is 14 residues. CDR3: CASSHRAGDYGYTF. The CDR3 nucleotides are TGTGCCAGCAGCCACCGGGCAGGGGACTATGGCTACACCTTC.

The rearrangement joins TRBV20-1 to TRBJ2-5; D unclear. The J call could be wrong; TRBJ2-7 is a better fit for the DNA end. Germline V gene data show CDR1 as DFQATT and CDR2 as SNEGSKA (reference sequence). The CDR3 is 11 amino acids. CDR3 coding DNA: TGCAGTGCTGGACGCTCCTACGAGCAGTACTTC. Translating it yields CSAGRSYEQYF.

This rearrangement joins TRBV4-2 to TRBJ2-2, with D perhaps TRBD1 or TRBD2 (6 bases each). The germline V and J ends were trimmed by 5 bases and 5 bases, with 9 bases remaining between them. Germline assignment: CDR1 LGHNA and CDR2 YNFKEQ. CDR3 size: 13 residues. The CDR3: CASSGGLTGELFF. The CDR3 DNA reads TGTGCCAGCAGCGGGGGGCTAACCGGGGAGCTGTTTTTT.

CDR3 in amino acids: CASSYGENYNEQFF. Written as DNA, the CDR3 is TGTGCCAGTAGTTATGGGGAGAACTACAATGAGCAGTTCTTC. The chain is built from TRBV19 and TRBJ2-1; tentative D call: TRBD2 (5 bases). This CDR3 spans 14 amino acids. Germline CDR1 reads LNHDA; CDR2 reads SQIVND (reference sequence). V lost 5 bases, J lost 3 bases, and 11 bases lay in between.

The CDR3 DNA sequence: TGTGCCAGCAGTTACAACGGATATTCCACTGAAGCTTTCTTT. It yields the protein CASSYNGYSTEAFF. The rearrangement joins TRBV6-5 to TRBJ1-1, with D uncertain. The CDR3 contains 14 residues. The germline gives CDR1 MNHEY, CDR2 SVGAGI. V was cut by 2 bases and J by 4 bases, with 11 bases left in between.

This clone was recorded only once. The chain links TRBV4-2 to TRBJ1-5; TRBD1 aligns across 7 bases. The V and J ends lost 1 base and 4 bases, in that order; junction bases with no gene match: 7. CDR1 is LGHNA and CDR2 is YNFKEQ in the germline V gene. The CDR3 is 16 residues long. CDR3 protein: CASSQVRQGPNQPQHF. DNA for the CDR3: TGTGCCAGCAGCCAAGTTCGACAGGGCCCTAATCAGCCCCAGCATTTT.

The chain has TRBV28 and TRBJ2-7; D might be TRBD1 (7 bases). V was pared by 6 bases and J by 7 bases, with 19 bases between. CDR3 length: 14 residues. The germline gives CDR1 MDHEN, CDR2 SYDVKM. This chain's CDR3 is CASSLEGAGREQYF. The CDR3 DNA is TGTGCCAGCAGCCTGGAGGGGGCCGGACGGGAGCAGTACTTC.

The CDR3 DNA is TGTGCCAGCAGCTTAGTGGCCCAGCGGAACACCGGGGAGCTGTTTTTT. It yields the protein CASSLVAQRNTGELFF. The chain combines TRBV11-2 with TRBJ2-2; D remains unclear. The germline CDR1 and CDR2 sequences are SGHAT and FQNNGV. The CDR3 extends over 16 amino acids. Between the trimmed V and J ends, which lost 1 base and 1 base, there was a span of 10 bases.

V is TRBV21-1 and J is TRBJ1-2; TRBD1 is the table's D call and was not checked against the DNA. TRBV21-1 is recorded as a pseudogene. The CDR3 covers 8 residues. The CDR3 nucleotides read TGTGCCTGCCAGTTCTACACCTTC. Translation gives CACQFYTF.

This chain connects TRBV19 to TRBJ2-7; TRBD1 matches at 9 bases. J was trimmed by 3 bases and V by 7 bases; bases with no gene match: 7. This CDR3 contains 14 residues. The germline gives CDR1 LNHDA, CDR2 SQIVND (reference sequence). DNA for the CDR3: TGTGCCAGTACCCCGGGACAGGGAAACTACGAGCAGTACTTC. It codes for CASTPGQGNYEQYF.

The genes are TRBV6-1 and TRBJ2-7; 7 bases align to TRBD2. The junction had 8 bases not matched to a gene; V was cut back by 7 bases and J by 2 bases. CDR3 length: 14 residues. The germline CDR1 and CDR2 sequences are MNHNS and SASEGT. The chain's CDR3 is CASTGGEGTYEQYF. The CDR3 coding sequence is TGTGCCAGCACCGGAGGGGAGGGGACCTACGAGCAGTACTTC.

V and J are TRBV5-4 and TRBJ2-1; the match to TRBD2 covers 8 bases. J lost 2 bases, V lost 2 bases, and 3 bases had no gene match. The CDR3 is 15 amino acids. Germline V gene sequence: CDR1 SGHNT, CDR2 YYREEE (reference sequence). The CDR3 sequence: CASSFAGGAYNEQFF. DNA of the CDR3: TGTGCCAGCAGCTTTGCGGGAGGAGCCTACAATGAGCAGTTCTTC.

This clone has only a few counts. This chain joins TRBV6-5 and TRBJ1-2; TRBD1 agrees at 7 bases. This CDR3 comprises 14 residues. CDR1 is MNHEY, CDR2 SVGAGI, per germline. The J segment lost 6 bases and the V segment lost 7 bases, leaving 11 bases of the junction unmatched. The CDR3 DNA sequence: TGTGCCAGCAAGAAAACAGGGGATGATAATGGCTACACCTTC. Translation gives CASKKTGDDNGYTF.

This clone was seen only a few times. The chain joins TRBV5-4 to TRBJ2-1; 9 nucleotides line up with TRBD2. The CDR3 consists of 16 residues. Germline V gene data show CDR1 as SGHNT and CDR2 as YYREEE (reference sequence). Germline trimming cut 3 bases from V and 1 base from J; bases unmatched to any gene: 5. The CDR3, as DNA: TGTGCCAGCAGCTCCCCTAGCGGGGAATCCTACAATGAGCAGTTCTTC. Protein: CASSSPSGESYNEQFF. Variable domain in full (rest from reference TRBV5-4 and TRBJ2-1): ETGVTQSPTHLIKTRGQQVTLRCSSQSGHNTVSWYQQALGQGPQFIFQYYREEENGRGNFPPRFSGLQFPNYSSELNVNALELDDSALYLCASSSPSGESYNEQFFGPGTRLTVL.

The rearrangement joins TRBV6-5 to TRBJ2-3; the D is unclear. CDR3 size: 13 residues. The germline gives CDR1 MNHEY, CDR2 SVGAGI. Trimming shortened V by 5 bases and J by 6 bases, and 12 bases separated the two germline ends. For the CDR3, the DNA is TGTGCCAGCAGTGATTCACTCGGGGATACGCAGTATTTT. Its protein product is CASSDSLGDTQYF.

The gene calls are TRBV28 and TRBJ2-1; 12 bases fit TRBD2. This CDR3 has 15 amino acids. The junction had 5 bases not matched to a gene; V was cut back by 6 bases and J by 5 bases. Germline-derived CDR1 and CDR2 are MDHEN and SYDVKM. The CDR3 bases are TGTGCCAGCAGCCCGCGACTAGCGGGAGACAATGAGCAGTTCTTC. It codes for CASSPRLAGDNEQFF.

V gene TRBV5-5 combines with J gene TRBJ2-7; D remains ambiguous. Looked up from germline, CDR1 is SGHKS and CDR2 is YYEKEE (reference sequence). The CDR3 is 13 amino acids. V dropped 0 bases and J dropped 7 bases, with 11 bases sitting between them. In nucleotides, the CDR3 is TGTGCCAGCAGCTTGGCCGCGGCGGAGGAGCAGTACTTC. This sequence encodes CASSLAAAEEQYF.

This clone has a handful of counts. The chain couples TRBV5-5 to TRBJ1-2; D gene unclear. The CDR3 has 11 amino acids. The germline gives CDR1 SGHKS, CDR2 YYEKEE (reference sequence). V was trimmed by 5 bases and J by 8 bases, leaving 10 bases between them. CDR3 region: CASSPGRGYTF. CDR3 DNA: TGTGCCAGCAGTCCCGGGCGGGGCTACACCTTC.

This chain uses TRBV4-3 with TRBJ2-3; maybe TRBD1 (6 bases). With 0 bases removed from V and 4 bases from J, the gap between germline ends came to 26 bases. In germline, CDR1 is LGHNA, CDR2 YSLEER. The CDR3 extends over 20 amino acids. As DNA, the CDR3 is TGCGCCAGCAGCCAAGACTGGGATAGGGGAGACAGGATGTACCCAGATACGCAGTATTTT. Its translation is CASSQDWDRGDRMYPDTQYF.

This clone came up once. The V and J genes are TRBV11-3 and TRBJ2-7, with 8 bases matching TRBD1. Germline V lookup: CDR1 SGHNT, CDR2 YENEEA. V lost 0 bases, J lost 2 bases, and 6 bases stayed unmatched. The CDR3 loop spans 16 amino acids. Written as DNA, the CDR3 is TGTGCCAGCAGCTTAGACGGGACAGGTCAGGCCTACGAGCAGTACTTC. Its protein product is CASSLDGTGQAYEQYF.

The V and J genes are TRBV5-1 and TRBJ2-1; D may be TRBD2 (5 bases). Trimming shortened V by 6 bases and J by 3 bases, and 10 bases separated the two germline ends. Germline V gene data show CDR1 as SGHRS and CDR2 as YFSETQ. The CDR3 length is 13 residues. CDR3 nucleotide sequence: TGCGCCAGCATGGGGAGCAACTACAATGAGCAGTTCTTC. It translates to CASMGSNYNEQFF.

The rearrangement links TRBV30 to TRBJ2-1; possibly TRBD2 for D (6 bases). Germline-derived CDR1 and CDR2 are GTSNPN and SVGIG (reference sequence). V lost 0 bases, J lost 0 bases, and 9 bases lay in between. This CDR3 comprises 15 residues. As DNA, the CDR3 is TGTGCCTGGAGTGTATACGGGAGCTCCTACAATGAGCAGTTCTTC. Protein sequence: CAWSVYGSSYNEQFF.

The genes are TRBV28 and TRBJ2-3, with TRBD1 as a possible D gene (5 bases). Germline V gene sequence: CDR1 MDHEN, CDR2 SYDVKM. The germline V and J ends were trimmed by 5 bases and 10 bases, with 25 bases remaining between them. This CDR3 has 16 residues. In nucleotides, the CDR3 is TGTGCCAGCAGTAGTTATGTGCCAGGGTGGCTAGACCCGCAGTATTTT. Translating it yields CASSSYVPGWLDPQYF. Full variable domain (remainder filled in from reference TRBV28 and TRBJ2-3): DVKVTQSSRYLVKRTGEKVFLECVQDMDHENMFWYRQDPGLGLRLIYFSYDVKMKEKGDIPEGYSVSREKKERFSLILESASTNQTSMYLCASSSYVPGWLDPQYFGPGTRLTVL.